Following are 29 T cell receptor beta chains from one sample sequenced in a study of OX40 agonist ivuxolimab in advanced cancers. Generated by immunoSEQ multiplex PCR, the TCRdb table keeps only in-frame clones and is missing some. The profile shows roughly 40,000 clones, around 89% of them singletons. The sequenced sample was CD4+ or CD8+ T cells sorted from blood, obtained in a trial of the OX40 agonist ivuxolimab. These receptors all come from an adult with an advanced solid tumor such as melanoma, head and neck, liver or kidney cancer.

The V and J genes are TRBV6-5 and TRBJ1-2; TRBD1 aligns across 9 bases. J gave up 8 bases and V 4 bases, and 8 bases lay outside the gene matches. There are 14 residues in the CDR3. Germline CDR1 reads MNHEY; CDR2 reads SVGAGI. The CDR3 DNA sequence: TGTGCCAGCAGTTCACCGGGACAGGGTTACGGCTACACCTTC. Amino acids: CASSSPGQGYGYTF.

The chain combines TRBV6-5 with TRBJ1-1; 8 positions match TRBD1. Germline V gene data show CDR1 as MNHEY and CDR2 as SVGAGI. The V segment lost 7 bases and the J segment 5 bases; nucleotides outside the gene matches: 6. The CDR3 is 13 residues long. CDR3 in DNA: TGTGCCAGCACCAGGACAGGGATGACTGAAGCTTTCTTT. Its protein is CASTRTGMTEAFF.

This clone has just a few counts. CDR3 sequence reads: CSVGAQGGTEAFF. As DNA, the CDR3 is TGCAGCGTTGGCGCACAGGGAGGCACTGAAGCTTTCTTT. The V call is TRBV29-1, the J call TRBJ1-1, with D maybe TRBD1 (6 bases). CDR1 SQVTM and CDR2 ANQGSEA come from the germline V gene. Trimming stripped 4 bases from V and 4 bases from J, with 13 bases between. The CDR3 loop spans 13 amino acids.

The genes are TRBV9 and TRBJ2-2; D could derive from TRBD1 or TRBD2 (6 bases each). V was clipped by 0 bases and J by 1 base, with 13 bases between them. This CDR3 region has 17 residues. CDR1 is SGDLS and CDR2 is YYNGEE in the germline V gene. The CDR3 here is CASSVGGGQRNTGELFF. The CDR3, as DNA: TGTGCCAGCAGCGTAGGTGGGGGGCAGAGGAACACCGGGGAGCTGTTTTTT. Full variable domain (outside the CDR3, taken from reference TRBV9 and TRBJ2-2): DSGVTQTPKHLITATGQRVTLRCSPRSGDLSVYWYQQSLDQGLQFLIQYYNGEERAKGNILERFSAQQFPDLHSELNLSSLELGDSALYFCASSVGGGQRNTGELFFGEGSRLTVL.

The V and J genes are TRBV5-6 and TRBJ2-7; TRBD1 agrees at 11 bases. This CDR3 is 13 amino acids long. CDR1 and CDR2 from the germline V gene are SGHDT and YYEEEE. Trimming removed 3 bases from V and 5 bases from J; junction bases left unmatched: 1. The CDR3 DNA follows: TGTGCCAGCAGCTGGGACAGGGGGAACGAGCAGTACTTC. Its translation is CASSWDRGNEQYF.

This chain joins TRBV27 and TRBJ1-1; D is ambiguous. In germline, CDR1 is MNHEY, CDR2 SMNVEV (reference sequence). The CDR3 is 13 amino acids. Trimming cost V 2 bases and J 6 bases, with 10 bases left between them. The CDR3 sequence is CASSLGGLAEAFF. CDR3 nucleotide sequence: TGTGCCAGCAGTTTAGGAGGGCTTGCTGAAGCTTTCTTT.

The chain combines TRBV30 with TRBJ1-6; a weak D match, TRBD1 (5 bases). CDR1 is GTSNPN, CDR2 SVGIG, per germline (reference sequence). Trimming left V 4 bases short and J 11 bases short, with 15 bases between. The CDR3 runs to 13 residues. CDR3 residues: CAWNKGSIAPLHF. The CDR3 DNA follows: TGTGCCTGGAACAAGGGGAGCATCGCACCCCTCCACTTT.

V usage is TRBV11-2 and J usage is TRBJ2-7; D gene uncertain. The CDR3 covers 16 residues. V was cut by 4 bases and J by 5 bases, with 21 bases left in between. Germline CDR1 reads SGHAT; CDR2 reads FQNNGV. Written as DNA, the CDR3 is TGTGCCAGCAGCTCCCTAGAGACTTGGGTTCGGAACGAGCAGTACTTC. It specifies CASSSLETWVRNEQYF.

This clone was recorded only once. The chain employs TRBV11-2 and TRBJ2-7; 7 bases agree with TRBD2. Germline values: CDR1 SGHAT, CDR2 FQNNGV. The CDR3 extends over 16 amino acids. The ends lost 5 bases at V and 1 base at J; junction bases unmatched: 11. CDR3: CASSQQASGGSYEQYF. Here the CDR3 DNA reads TGTGCCAGCAGCCAACAGGCTAGCGGCGGATCCTACGAGCAGTACTTC.

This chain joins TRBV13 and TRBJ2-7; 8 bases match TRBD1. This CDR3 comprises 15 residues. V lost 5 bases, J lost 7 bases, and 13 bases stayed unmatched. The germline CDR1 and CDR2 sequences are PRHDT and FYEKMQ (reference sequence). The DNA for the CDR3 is TGTGCCAGCAGCCCAGGGACAGGAGTCCTGAGGGAGCAGTACTTC. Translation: CASSPGTGVLREQYF.

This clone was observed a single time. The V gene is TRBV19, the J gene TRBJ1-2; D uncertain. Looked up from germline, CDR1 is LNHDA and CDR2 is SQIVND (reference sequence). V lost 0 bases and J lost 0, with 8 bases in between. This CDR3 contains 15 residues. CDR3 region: CASSIEPTSNYGYTF. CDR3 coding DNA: TGTGCCAGTAGTATAGAACCGACATCTAACTATGGCTACACCTTC.

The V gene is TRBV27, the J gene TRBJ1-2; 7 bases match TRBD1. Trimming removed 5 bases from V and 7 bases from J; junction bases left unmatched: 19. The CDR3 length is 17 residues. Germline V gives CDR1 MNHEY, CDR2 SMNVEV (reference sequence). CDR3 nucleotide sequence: TGTGCCAGCAGTCCCTTAGGGACAGTTGGACTGTCTGTTGGCTACACCTTC. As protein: CASSPLGTVGLSVGYTF.

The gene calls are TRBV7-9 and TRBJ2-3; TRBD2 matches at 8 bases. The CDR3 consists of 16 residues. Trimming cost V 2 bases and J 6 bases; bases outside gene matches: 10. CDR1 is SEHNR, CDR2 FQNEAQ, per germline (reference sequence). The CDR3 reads CASSLPGTSGLDTQYF. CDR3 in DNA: TGTGCCAGCAGCTTACCGGGCACTAGCGGCCTGGATACGCAGTATTTT.

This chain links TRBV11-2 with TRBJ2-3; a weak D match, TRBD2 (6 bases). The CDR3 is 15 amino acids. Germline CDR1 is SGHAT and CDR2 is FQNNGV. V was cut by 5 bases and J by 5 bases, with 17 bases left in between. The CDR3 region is CASSLRGNLKDTQYF. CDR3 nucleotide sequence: TGTGCCAGCAGCCTCCGGGGGAATCTTAAAGATACGCAGTATTTT.

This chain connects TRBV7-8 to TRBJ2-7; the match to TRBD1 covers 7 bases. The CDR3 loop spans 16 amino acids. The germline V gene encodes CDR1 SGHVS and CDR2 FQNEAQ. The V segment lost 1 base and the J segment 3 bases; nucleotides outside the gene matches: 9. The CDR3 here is CASSLVVGQVDYEQYF. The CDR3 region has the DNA TGTGCCAGCAGCTTAGTGGTTGGACAGGTGGACTACGAGCAGTACTTC. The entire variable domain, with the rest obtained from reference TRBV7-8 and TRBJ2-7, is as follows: GAGVSQSPRYKVAKRGQDVALRCDPISGHVSLFWYQQALGQGPEFLTYFQNEAQLDKSGLPSDRFFAERPEGSVSTLKIQRTQQEDSAVYLCASSLVVGQVDYEQYFGPGTRLTVT.

CDR3 amino acids: CASSLLEGVASGGETQYF. CDR3 coding DNA: TGTGCCAGCAGCCTCCTAGAAGGGGTAGCGTCCGGTGGTGAGACCCAGTACTTC. The chain recombines TRBV4-2 with TRBJ2-5, with D perhaps assigned TRBD1 or TRBD2 (5 bases each). The V end lost 4 bases, the J end lost 5 bases, and 26 bases lay between the germline ends. The CDR3 loop spans 18 amino acids. Germline loops: CDR1 LGHNA, CDR2 YNFKEQ.

CDR3 loop: CASKRERLAGGPYNEQFF. CDR3 in DNA: TGTGCCAGTAAGAGGGAAAGACTAGCGGGGGGGCCCTACAATGAGCAGTTCTTC. This chain links TRBV19 with TRBJ2-1, with 14 bases that match TRBD2. V shed 7 bases, J shed 2 bases, and the junction held 10 bases outside the gene matches. The CDR3 extends over 18 amino acids. The germline V gene encodes CDR1 LNHDA and CDR2 SQIVND (reference sequence).

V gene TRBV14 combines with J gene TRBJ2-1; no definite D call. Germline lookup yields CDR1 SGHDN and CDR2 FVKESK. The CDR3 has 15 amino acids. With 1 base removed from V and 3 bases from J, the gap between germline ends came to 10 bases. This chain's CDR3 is CASSQVVSGYNEQFF. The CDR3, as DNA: TGTGCCAGCAGCCAAGTAGTTTCCGGCTACAATGAGCAGTTCTTC.

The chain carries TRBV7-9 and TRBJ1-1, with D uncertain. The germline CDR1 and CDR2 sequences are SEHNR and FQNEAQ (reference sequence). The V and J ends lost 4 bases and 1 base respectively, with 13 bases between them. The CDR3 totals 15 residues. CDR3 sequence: CASSSPGPTNTEAFF. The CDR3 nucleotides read TGTGCCAGCAGCTCCCCGGGCCCCACGAACACTGAAGCTTTCTTT. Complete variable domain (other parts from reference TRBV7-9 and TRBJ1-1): DTGVSQNPRHKITKRGQNVTFRCDPISEHNRLYWYRQTLGQGPEFLTYFQNEAQLEKSRLLSDRFSAERPKGSFSTLEIQRTEQGDSAMYLCASSSPGPTNTEAFFGQGTRLTVV.

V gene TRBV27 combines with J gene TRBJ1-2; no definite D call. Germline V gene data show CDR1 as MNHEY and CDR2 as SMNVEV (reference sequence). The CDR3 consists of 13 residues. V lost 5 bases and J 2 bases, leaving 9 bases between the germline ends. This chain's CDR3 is CASSLSQNYGYTF. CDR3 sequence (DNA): TGTGCCAGCAGTCTCTCGCAAAACTATGGCTACACCTTC.

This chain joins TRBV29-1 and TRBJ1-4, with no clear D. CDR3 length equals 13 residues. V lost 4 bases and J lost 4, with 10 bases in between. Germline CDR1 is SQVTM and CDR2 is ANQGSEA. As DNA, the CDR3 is TGCAGCGTTGCGGCTGGCAGTAATGAAAAACTGTTTTTT. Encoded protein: CSVAAGSNEKLFF.

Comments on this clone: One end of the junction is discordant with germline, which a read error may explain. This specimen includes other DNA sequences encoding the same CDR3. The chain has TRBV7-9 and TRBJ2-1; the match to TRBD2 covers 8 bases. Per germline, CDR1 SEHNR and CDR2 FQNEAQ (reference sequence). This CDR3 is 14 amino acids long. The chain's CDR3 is CASSLAGSYNEQFF. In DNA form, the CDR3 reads TGTGCCAGCAGCCTAGCGGGCTCCTACAATGAGCAGTTCTTC.

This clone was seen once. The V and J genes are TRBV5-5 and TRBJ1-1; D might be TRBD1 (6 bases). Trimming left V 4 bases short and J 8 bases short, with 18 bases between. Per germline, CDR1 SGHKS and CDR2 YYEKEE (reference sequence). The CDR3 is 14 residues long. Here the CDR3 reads CASSPGTQGTEAFF. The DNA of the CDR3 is TGTGCCAGCAGCCCAGGGACGCAGGGGACCGAAGCTTTCTTT.

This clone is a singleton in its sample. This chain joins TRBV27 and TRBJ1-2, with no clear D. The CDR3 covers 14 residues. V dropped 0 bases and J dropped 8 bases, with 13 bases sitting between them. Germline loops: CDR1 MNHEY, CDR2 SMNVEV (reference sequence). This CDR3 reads CASSLSVFSRGYTF. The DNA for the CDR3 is TGTGCCAGCAGTTTATCTGTGTTTTCACGGGGCTACACCTTC.

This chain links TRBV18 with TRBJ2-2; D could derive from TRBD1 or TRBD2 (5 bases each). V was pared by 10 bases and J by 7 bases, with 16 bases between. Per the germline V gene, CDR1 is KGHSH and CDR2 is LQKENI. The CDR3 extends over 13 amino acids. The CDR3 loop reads CATPRERHGELFF. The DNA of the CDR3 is TGTGCCACCCCCAGGGAGCGTCACGGGGAGCTGTTTTTT.

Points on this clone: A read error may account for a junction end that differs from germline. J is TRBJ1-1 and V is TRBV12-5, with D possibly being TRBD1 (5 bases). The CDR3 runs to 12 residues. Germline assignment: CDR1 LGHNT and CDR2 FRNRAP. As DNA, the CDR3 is TGTGCTAGTGCCGAGGGAGGGACTGGAGCTTTCTTT. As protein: CASAEGGTGAFF.

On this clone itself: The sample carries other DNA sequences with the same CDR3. The CDR3 nucleotides are TGTGCCAGCAGCTTAGGGGGGTCCTACGAGCAGTACTTC. Protein sequence: CASSLGGSYEQYF. The chain links TRBV11-2 to TRBJ2-7; D may be TRBD1 or TRBD2 (5 bases each). Trimming took off 1 base at V and 1 base at J, with 5 bases between the two ends. From germline, CDR1 is SGHAT and CDR2 FQNNGV. CDR3 size: 13 residues.

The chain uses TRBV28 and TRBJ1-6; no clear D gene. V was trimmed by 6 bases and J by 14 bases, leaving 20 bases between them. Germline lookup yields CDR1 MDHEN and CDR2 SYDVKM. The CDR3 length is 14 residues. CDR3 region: CASSAPRARLTLHF. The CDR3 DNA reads TGTGCCAGCAGCGCCCCTCGGGCCCGCTTGACCCTCCACTTT.

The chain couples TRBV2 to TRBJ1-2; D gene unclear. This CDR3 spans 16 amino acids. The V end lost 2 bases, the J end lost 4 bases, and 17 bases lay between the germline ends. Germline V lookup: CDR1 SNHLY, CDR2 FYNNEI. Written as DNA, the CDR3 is TGTGCCAGCAGTGAAATCGAGGCATATGAACCCTATGGCTACACCTTC. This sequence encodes CASSEIEAYEPYGYTF.